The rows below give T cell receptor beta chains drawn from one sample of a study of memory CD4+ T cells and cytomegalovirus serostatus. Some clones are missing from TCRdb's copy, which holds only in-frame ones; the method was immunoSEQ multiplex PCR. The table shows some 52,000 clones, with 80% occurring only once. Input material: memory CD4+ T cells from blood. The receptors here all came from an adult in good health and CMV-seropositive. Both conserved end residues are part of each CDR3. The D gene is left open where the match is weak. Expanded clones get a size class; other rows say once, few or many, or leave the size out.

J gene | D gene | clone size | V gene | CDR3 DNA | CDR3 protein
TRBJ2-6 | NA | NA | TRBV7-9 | TGTGCCAGCAGCTTTCAGTCATCTGGGGCCAACGTCCTGACTTTC | CASSFQSSGANVLTF
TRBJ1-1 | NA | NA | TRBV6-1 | TGTGCCAGCACCCTCTTGAACACTGAAGCTTTCTTT | CASTLLNTEAFF
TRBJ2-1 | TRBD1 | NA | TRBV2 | TGTGCCAGCAGTGAATGGGGGACAGGGGGCAGCAATGAGCAGTTCTTC | CASSEWGTGGSNEQFF
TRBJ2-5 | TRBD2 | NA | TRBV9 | TGTGCCAGCAGCCGTGCGGGGGGCATACAAGAGACCCAGTACTTC | CASSRAGGIQETQYF
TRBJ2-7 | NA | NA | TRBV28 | TGTGCCAGCAGTTTAATCGGGGGCGAGCAGTACTTC | CASSLIGGEQYF
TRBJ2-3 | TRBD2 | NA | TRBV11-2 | TGTGCCAGCAGCCGTAGCGGGGGGACAGATACGCAGTATTTT | CASSRSGGTDTQYF
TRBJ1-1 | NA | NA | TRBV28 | TGTGCCAGCAGTTTACCCAGTTCAAAAGCTTTCTTT | CASSLPSSKAFF
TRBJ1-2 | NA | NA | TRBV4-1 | TGCGCCAGCAGCCCCCGGGAGGGGTCCAACTATGGCTACACCTTC | CASSPREGSNYGYTF
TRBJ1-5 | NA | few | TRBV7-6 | TGTGCCAGCAGCTTAGTTTCAGGGAGGAATCAGCCCCAGCATTTT | CASSLVSGRNQPQHF
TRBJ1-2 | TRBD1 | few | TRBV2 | TGTGCCAGCGCCAGGGGGTTCGATGGCTACACCTTC | CASARGFDGYTF
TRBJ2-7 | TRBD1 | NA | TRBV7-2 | TGTGCCAGCAGCTTAGAGGCCGGGACAGGGTACTACGAGCAGTACTTC | CASSLEAGTGYYEQYF
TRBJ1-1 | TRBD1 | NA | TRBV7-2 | TGTGCCAGCAGCTTAGGGGGCGCAGGGGGATTTATCCCTGAAGCTTTCTTT | CASSLGGAGGFIPEAFF
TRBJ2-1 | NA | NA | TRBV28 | TGTGCCAGCAAGTTAGTAGGGTTCAATGAGCAGTTCTTC | CASKLVGFNEQFF
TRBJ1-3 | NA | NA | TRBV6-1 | TGTGCCAGCAGTGCTGGGATGGGGGCGACTGGAAACACCATATATTTT | CASSAGMGATGNTIYF
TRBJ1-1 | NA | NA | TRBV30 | TGTGCCTGGAGTGGACTCCCGCGGGGAGCTGAAGCTTTCTTT | CAWSGLPRGAEAFF
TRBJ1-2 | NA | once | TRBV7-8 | TGTGCCAGCAGCAGGGATAACTATGGCTACACCTTC | CASSRDNYGYTF
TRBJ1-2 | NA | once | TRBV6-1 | TGTGCCAGCAGTCCCGGGGACGGGGTCTATGGCTACACCTTC | CASSPGDGVYGYTF
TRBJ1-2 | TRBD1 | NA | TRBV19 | TGTGCCAGTAGTCCGGGACAGGGGATCCCCTATGGCTACACCTTC | CASSPGQGIPYGYTF
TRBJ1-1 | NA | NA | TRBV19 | TGTGCCAGTAGTACCAATCAGGCGTGGAGGGACACTGAAGCTTTCTTT | CASSTNQAWRDTEAFF
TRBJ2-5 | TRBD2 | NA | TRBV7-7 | TGTGCTAGCAGCCCTAGCGGGGGGCTACGGCCCCAGTACTTC | CASSPSGGLRPQYF
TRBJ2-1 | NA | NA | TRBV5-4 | TGTGCCAGCAGCTCAAAGGGACGTGACTACAATGAGCAGTTCTTC | CASSSKGRDYNEQFF
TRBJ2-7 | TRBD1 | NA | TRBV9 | TGTGCCAGCAGCCCGGGACAGGGCGCCTACGAGCAGTACTTC | CASSPGQGAYEQYF
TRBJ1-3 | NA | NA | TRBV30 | TGTGCCTGGAGTCCCGACGGCGGGAGCTCTGGAAACACCATATATTTT | CAWSPDGGSSGNTIYF
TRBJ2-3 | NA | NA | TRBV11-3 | TGTGCCAGCAGCCCTAGGGGCGGGGTAGCAGATACGCAGTATTTT | CASSPRGGVADTQYF
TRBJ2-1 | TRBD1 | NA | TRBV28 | TGTGCCAGCAGTACCCCCGGGACAGGGGGCCTAGAGGAGCAGTTCTTC | CASSTPGTGGLEEQFF
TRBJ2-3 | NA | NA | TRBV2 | TGTGCCAGCAGTGACGGGTGGGAAGCAGATACGCAGTATTTT | CASSDGWEADTQYF
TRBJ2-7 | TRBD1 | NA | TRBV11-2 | TGTGCCAGCAGCTCGAGCCTTGGACAGGGATCCTACGAGCAGTACTTC | CASSSSLGQGSYEQYF
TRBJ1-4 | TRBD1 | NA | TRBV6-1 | TGTGCCAGCAGTGGGACAGGGAGAGGAGAAAAACTGTTTTTT | CASSGTGRGEKLFF
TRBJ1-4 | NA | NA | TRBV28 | TGTGCCAGCAGCAAAGACAGGTCTGCAACTAATGAAAAACTGTTTTTT | CASSKDRSATNEKLFF
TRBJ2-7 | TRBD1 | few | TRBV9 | TGTGCCAGCAGTGGACAGGGGGCCTACGAGCAGTACTTC | CASSGQGAYEQYF
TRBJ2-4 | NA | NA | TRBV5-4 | TGTGCCAGCAGCTTGGCCGCAGGGAACGACAAAAACATTCAGTACTTC | CASSLAAGNDKNIQYF
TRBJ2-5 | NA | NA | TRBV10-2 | TGCGCCAGCAGTCGCACTGGGCTCCAGGAGACCCAGTACTTC | CASSRTGLQETQYF
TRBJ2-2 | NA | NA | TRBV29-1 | TGCAGCGTTGGACAGTCTGTGGCCGGGGAGCTGTTTTTT | CSVGQSVAGELFF
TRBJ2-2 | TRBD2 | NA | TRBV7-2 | TGTGCCAGCAGCTTTAGGGGTCATAGCGGGGGAGGCACCGGGGAGCTGTTTTTT | CASSFRGHSGGGTGELFF
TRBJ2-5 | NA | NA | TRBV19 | TGTGCCAGTAGTATACTGACTTCGGGGGCGGAGACCCAGTACTTC | CASSILTSGAETQYF
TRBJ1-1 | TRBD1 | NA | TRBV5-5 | TGTGCCAGCAGTTCACGGACAGGGCCAATGAACACTGAAGCTTTCTTT | CASSSRTGPMNTEAFF
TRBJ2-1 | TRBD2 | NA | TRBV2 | TGTGCCAGCAGTGAAAGGGCTAGCGGATACAATGAGCAGTTCTTC | CASSERASGYNEQFF
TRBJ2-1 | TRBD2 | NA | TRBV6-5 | TGTGCCAGCAGTTCTCCTAGCGGGAACAACAATGAGCAGTTCTTC | CASSSPSGNNNEQFF
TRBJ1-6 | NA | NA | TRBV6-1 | TGTGCCAGCAGTGAAAGAGTCTCCTATAATTCACCCCTCCACTTT | CASSERVSYNSPLHF
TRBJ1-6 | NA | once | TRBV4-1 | TGCGCCAGCAGCCAAGTCCACAGTAATTCACCCCTCCACTTT | CASSQVHSNSPLHF
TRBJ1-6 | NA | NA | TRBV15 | TGTGCCACCAGCATGGGACGGGAGAATTCACCCCTCCACTTT | CATSMGRENSPLHF
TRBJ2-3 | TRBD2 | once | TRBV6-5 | TGTGCCACCAGGAGGGAGGGGCTCACAGATACGCAGTATTTT | CATRREGLTDTQYF
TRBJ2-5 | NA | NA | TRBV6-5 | TGTGCCAGCTCCCGATTCGGCGGGACAGAGACCCAGTACTTC | CASSRFGGTETQYF
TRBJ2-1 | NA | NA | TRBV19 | TGTGCCAGTAGTATAACCGGGACACAACTTAACAATGAGCAGTTCTTC | CASSITGTQLNNEQFF
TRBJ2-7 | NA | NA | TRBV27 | TGTGCCAGCAGTTCCAGCTCCTACGAGCAGTACTTC | CASSSSSYEQYF
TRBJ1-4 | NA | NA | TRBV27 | TGTGCCAGCAGTATACGCTGGGAGGGACGGACGGGGGAAAAACTGTTTTTT | CASSIRWEGRTGEKLFF
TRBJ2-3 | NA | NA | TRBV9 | TGTGCCAGCAGCGTCCCCCCCACAGATACGCAGTATTTT | CASSVPPTDTQYF
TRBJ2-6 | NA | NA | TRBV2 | TGTGCCAGCGGGAGGGGGGCAGGCGGGGCCAACGTCCTGACTTTC | CASGRGAGGANVLTF